The entry below describes one T cell receptor beta chain. These data originate in a study of cytomegalovirus exposure and HLA in healthy donors. Vbeta (60) and Jbeta (13) primers were used in the PCR. The data were produced by immunoSEQ multiplex PCR, yet TCRdb's version contains in-frame clones alone and is incomplete. The sample lists about 100,000 clones; more than 65% were seen once. This CDR3 spans 13 amino acids. Germline assignment: CDR1 MGHRA and CDR2 YSYEKL. V was pared by 4 bases and J by 4 bases, with 10 bases between. The receptor was derived from a man in his thirties or forties in good health and CMV-seronegative. V usage is TRBV4-1 and J usage is TRBJ2-5, with D uncertain. The source material was PBMCs. CDR3 sequence reads: CASSRLTAETQYF. CDR3 nucleotides: TGCGCCAGCAGCCGCCTTACTGCAGAGACCCAGTACTTC.